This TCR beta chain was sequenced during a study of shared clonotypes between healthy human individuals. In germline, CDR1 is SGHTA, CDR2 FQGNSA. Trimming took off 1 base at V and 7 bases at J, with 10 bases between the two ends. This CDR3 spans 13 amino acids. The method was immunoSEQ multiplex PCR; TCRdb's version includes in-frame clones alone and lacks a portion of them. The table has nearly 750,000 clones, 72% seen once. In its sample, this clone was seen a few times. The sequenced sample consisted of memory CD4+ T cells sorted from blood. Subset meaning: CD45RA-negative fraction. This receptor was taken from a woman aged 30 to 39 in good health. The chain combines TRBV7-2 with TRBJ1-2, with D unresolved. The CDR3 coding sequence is TGTGCCAGCAGCTTAGACGGCATCGGTGGCTACACCTTC. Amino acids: CASSLDGIGGYTF.